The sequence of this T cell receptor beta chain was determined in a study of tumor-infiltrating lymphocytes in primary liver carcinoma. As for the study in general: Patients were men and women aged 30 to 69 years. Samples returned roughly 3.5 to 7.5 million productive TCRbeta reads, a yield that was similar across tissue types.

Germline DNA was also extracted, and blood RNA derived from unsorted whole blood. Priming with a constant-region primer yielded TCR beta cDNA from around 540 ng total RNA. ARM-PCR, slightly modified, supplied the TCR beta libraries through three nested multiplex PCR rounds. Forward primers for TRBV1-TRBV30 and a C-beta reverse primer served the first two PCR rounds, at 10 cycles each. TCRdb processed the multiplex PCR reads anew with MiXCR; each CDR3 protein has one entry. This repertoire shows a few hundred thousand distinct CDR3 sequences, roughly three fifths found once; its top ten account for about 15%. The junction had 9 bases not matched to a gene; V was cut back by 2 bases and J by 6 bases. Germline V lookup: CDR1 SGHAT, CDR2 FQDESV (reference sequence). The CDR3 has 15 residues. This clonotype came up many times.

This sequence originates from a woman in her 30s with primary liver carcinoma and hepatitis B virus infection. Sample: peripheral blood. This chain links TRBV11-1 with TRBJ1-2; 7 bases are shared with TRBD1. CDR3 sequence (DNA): TGTGCCAGCAGCTTAACGGGGACAGATATAGATGGCTACACCTTC. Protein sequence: CASSLTGTDIDGYTF.